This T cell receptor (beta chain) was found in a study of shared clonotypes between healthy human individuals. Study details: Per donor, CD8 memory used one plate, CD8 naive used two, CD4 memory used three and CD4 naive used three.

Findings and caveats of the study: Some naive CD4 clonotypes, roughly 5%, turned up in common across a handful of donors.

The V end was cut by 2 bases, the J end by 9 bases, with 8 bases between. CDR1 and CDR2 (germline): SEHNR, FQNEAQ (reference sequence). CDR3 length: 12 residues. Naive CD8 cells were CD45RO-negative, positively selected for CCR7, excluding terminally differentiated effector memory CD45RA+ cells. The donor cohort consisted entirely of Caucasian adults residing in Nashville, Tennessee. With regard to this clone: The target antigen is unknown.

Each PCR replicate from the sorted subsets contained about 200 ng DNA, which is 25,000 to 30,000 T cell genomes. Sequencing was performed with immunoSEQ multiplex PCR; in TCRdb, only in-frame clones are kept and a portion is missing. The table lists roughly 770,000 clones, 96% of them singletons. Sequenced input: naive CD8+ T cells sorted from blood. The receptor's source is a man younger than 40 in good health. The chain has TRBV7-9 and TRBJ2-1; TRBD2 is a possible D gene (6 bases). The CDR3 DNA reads TGTGCCAGCAGCTTACGGGGAGGTGAGCAGTTCTTC. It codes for CASSLRGGEQFF.